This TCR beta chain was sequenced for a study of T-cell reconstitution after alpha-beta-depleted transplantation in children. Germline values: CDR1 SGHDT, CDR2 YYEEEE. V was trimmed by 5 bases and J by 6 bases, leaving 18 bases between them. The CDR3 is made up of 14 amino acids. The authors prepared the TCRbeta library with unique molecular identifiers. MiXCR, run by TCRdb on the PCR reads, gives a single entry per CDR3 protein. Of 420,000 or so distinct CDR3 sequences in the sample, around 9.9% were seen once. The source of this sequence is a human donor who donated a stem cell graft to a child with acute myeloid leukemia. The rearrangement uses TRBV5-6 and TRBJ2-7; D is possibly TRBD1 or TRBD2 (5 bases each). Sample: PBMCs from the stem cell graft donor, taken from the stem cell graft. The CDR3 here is CASRGRVGDPEQYV. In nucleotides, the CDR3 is TGTGCCAGCAGGGGACGCGTGGGGGACCCCGAGCAGTACGTC.